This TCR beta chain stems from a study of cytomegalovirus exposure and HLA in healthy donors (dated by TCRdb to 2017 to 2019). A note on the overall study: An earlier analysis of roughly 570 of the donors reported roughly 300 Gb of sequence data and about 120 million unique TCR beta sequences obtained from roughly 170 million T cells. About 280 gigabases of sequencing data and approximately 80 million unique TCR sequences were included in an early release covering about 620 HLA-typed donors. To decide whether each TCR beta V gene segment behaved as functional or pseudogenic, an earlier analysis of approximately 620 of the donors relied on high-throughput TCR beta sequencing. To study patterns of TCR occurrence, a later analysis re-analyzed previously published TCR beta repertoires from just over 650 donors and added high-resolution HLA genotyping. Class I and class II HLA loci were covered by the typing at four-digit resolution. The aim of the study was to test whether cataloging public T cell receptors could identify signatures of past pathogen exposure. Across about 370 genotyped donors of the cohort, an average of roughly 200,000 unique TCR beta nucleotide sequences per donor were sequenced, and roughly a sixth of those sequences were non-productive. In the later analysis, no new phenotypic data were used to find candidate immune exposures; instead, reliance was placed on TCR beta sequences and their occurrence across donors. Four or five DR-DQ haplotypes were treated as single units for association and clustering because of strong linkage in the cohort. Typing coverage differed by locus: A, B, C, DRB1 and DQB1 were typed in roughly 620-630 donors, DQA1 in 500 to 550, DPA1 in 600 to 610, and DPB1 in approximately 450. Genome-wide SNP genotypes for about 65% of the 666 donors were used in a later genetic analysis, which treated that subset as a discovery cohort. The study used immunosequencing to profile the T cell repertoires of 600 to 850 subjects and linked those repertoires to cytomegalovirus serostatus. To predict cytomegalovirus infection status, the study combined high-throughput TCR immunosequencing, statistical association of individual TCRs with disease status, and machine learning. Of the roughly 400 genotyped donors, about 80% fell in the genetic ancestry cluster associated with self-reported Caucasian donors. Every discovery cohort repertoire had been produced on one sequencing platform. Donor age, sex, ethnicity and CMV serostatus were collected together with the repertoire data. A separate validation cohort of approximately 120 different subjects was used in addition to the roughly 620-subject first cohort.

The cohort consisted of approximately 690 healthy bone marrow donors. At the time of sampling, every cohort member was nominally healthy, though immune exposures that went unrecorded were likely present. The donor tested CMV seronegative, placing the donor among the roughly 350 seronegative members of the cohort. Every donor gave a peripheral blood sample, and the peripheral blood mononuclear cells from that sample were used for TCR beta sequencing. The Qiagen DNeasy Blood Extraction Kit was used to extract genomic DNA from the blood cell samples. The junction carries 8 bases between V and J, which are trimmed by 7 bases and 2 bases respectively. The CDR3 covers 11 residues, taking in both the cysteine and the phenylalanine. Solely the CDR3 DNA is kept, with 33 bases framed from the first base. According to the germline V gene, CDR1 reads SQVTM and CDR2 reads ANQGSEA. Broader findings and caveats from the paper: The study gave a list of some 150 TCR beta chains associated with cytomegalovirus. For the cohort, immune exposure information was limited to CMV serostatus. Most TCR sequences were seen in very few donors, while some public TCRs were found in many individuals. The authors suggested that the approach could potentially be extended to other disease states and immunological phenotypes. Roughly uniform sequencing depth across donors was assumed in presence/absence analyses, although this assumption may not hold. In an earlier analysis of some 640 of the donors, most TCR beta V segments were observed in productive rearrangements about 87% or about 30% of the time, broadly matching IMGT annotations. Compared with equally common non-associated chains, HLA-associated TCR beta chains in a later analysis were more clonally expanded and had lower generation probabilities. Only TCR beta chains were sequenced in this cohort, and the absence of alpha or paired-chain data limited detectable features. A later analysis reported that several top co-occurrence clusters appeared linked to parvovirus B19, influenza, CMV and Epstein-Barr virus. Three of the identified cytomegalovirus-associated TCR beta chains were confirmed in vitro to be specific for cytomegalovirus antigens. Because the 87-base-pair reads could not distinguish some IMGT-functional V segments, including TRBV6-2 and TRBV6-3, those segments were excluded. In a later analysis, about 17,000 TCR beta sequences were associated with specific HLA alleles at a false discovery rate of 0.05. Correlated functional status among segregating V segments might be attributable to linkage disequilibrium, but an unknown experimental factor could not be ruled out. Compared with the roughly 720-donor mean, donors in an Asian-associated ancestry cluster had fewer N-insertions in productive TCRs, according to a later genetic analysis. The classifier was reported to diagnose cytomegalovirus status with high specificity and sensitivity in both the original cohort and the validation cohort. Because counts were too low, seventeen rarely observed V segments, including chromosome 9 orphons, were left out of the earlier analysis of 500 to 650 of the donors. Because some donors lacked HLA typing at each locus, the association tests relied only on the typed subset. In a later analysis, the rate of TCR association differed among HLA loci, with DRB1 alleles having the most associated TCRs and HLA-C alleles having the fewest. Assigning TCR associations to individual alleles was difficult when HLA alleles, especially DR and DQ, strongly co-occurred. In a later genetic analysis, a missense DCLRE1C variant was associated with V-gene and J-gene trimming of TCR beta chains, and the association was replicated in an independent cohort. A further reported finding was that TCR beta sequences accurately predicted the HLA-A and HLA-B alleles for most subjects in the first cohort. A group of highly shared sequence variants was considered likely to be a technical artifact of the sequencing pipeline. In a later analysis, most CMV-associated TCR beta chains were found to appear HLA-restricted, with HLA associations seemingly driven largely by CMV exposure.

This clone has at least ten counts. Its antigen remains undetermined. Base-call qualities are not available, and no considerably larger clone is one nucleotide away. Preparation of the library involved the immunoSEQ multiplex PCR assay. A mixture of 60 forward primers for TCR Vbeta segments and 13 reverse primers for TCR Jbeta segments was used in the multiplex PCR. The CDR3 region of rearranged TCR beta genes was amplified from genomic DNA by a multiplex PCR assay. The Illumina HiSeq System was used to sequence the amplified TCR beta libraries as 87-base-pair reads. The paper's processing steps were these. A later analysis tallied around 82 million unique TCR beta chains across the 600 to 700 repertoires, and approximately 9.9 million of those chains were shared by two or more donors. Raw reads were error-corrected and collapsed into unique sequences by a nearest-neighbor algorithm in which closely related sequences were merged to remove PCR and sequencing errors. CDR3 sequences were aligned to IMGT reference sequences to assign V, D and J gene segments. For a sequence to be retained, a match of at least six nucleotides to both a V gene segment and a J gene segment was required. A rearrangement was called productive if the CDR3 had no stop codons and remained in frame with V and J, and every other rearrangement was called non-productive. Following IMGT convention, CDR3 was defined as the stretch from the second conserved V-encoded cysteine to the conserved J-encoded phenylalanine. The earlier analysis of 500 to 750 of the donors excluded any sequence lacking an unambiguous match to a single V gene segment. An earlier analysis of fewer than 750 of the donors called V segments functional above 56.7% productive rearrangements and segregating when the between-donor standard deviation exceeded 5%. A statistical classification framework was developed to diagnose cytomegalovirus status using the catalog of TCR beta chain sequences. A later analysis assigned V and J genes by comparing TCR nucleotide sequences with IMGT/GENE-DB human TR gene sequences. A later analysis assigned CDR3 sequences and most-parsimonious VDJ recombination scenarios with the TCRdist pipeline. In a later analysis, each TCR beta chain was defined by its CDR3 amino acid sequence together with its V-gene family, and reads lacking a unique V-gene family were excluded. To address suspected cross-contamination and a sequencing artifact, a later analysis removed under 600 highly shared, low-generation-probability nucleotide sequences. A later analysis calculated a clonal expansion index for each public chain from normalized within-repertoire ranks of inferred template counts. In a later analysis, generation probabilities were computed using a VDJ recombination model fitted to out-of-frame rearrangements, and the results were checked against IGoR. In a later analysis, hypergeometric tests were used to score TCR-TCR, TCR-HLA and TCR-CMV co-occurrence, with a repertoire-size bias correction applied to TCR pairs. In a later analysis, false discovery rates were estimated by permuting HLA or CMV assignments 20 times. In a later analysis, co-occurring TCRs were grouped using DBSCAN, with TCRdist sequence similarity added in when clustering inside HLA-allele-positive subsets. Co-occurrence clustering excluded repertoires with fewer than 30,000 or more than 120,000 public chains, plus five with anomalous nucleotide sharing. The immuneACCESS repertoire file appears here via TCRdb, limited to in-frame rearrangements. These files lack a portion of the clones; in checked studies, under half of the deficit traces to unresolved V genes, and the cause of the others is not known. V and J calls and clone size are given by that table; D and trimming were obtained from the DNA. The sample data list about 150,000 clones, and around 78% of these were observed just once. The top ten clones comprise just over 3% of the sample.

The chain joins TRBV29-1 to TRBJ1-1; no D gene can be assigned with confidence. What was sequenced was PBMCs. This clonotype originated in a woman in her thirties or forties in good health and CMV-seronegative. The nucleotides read TGCAGCGGTACAGACAACACTGAAGCTTTCTTT. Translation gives CSGTDNTEAFF.